A single TCR beta chain is shown here with its context. The data were obtained in a study of blood T cell repertoires in COVID-19. Overall study: Material from acute and convalescent COVID-19 was sourced from the United States, Italy and Spain. Sources were T cells, B-cell-depleted T cells, or PBMCs; the material itself was cDNA or gDNA.

Authors' data handling: Estimation of nucleated cell counts was performed using reference gene primer amplification. Sequencing used immunoSEQ multiplex PCR; TCRdb keeps in-frame clones, though not all of them. D and trimming were read from the DNA, whereas the V and J calls and clone size are those reported in that table. The sample yields around 200,000 clones, about nine tenths seen once. The TCR sequence derives from a man between 35 and 55 years old with acute or convalescent COVID-19. Sequenced: peripheral blood.

CDR3 nucleotide sequence: TGTGCCAGCAGGTCGGGTTTCTACACTGAAGCTTTCTTT. Translated: CASRSGFYTEAFF. The V and J genes are TRBV27 and TRBJ1-1; D is undetermined. V was cut by 6 bases and J by 3 bases, with 11 bases left in between. Looked up from germline, CDR1 is MNHEY and CDR2 is SMNVEV (reference sequence). This CDR3 has 13 amino acids.